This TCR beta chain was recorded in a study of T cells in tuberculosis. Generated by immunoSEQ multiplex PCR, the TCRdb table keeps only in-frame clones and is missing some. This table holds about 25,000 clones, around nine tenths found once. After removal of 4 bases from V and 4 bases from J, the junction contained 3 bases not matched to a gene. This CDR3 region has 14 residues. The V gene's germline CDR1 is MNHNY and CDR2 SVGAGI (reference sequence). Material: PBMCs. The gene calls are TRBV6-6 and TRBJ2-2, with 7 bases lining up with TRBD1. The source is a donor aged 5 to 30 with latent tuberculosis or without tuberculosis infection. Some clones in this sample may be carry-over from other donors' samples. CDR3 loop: CASSWTGPTGELFF. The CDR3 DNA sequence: TGTGCCAGCAGTTGGACAGGCCCCACCGGGGAGCTGTTTTTT.